This TCR beta chain derives from a study of T cells in Graves' hyperthyroidism and ophthalmopathy. Study results and limitations: Expanded thyroid clonotypes (above 0.001) were mostly also found in blood.

This clonotype was recorded at least ten times. The target antigen is unknown. Deletions cut 9 bases from V and 6 bases from J, with 14 bases between. The CDR3 runs 12 residues. Germline V lookup: CDR1 SNHLY, CDR2 FYNNEI. RNA transcripts provided the source from which TCR beta CDR3 regions were amplified. During a first-round RT-PCR of the TCR CDR3, the HTBI primer set was used. TCRdb used MiXCR to reprocess the multiplex PCR reads, holding one entry per CDR3 protein. The sample has about 600,000 distinct CDR3 sequences, about 16% seen once. Sequenced material: blood. The TCR was taken from a middle-aged woman with Graves' ophthalmopathy. The rearrangement uses TRBV2 and TRBJ1-1; D gene uncertain. CDR3 region: CASSVSWSEAFF. The CDR3 DNA reads TGTGCCAGTTCGGTTTCTTGGTCTGAAGCTTTCTTT.